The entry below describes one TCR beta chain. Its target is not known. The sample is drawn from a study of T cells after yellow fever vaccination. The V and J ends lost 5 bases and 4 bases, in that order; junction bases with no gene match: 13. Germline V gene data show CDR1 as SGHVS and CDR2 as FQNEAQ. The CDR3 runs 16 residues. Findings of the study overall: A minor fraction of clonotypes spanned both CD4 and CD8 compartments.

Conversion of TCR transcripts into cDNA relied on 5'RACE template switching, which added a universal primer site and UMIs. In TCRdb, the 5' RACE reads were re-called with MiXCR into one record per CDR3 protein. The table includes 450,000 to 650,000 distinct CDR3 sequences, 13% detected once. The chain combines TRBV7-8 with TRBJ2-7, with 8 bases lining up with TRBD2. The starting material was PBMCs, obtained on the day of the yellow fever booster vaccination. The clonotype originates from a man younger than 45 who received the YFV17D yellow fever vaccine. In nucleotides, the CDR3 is TGTGCCAGCAGCCCGACGTATGGCGCGGGAGGATACGAGCAGTACTTC. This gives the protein CASSPTYGAGGYEQYF.